This TCR beta chain derives from a study of Graves' ophthalmopathy and Graves' hyperthyroidism. This clonotype has a count of ten or more. No progression to ophthalmopathy over 18 months defined stable hyperthyroidism. The study amplified TCR beta CDR3 regions using RNA transcripts. In the first round, RT-PCR was carried out with HTBI primers, and a multiplex PCR formed the second round. One entry per CDR3 protein, called by TCRdb with MiXCR from the multiplex PCR reads. Of approximately 410,000 distinct CDR3 sequences listed, 15% to 19% are singletons. The CDR3 runs 13 residues. Trimming pared 0 bases from V and 5 bases from J, leaving 8 bases between. The germline gives CDR1 LNHNV, CDR2 YYDKDF (reference sequence).

The rearrangement uses TRBV15 and TRBJ2-7; perhaps TRBD2 as D (5 bases). This clonotype originated in a woman aged 18-35 years with stable Graves' hyperthyroidism. Sequencing was done on a sample of peripheral blood. CDR3 sequence (DNA): TGTGCCACCAGCAGAGATGAGAGGGACGAGCAGTACTTC. Residues: CATSRDERDEQYF. The entire variable domain, with the rest obtained from reference TRBV15 and TRBJ2-7, is as follows: DAMVIQNPRYQVTQFGKPVTLSCSQTLNHNVMYWYQQKSSQAPKLLFHYYDKDFNNEADTPDNFQSRRPNTSFCFLDIRSPGLGDTAMYLCATSRDERDEQYFGPGTRLTVT.